The next 26 T cell receptor beta chains were all read from a single sample in a study of blood T cells in healthy people across ages. Using a J-beta primer mix together with a sample-barcoded 5' primer, a second PCR was run for roughly 6 to 11 cycles. TCRdb re-derived calls from the 5' RACE reads in MiXCR, one entry per CDR3 protein. Here the sample spans 540,000 or so distinct CDR3 sequences, 40% to 50% being singletons. The sequenced sample consisted of blood. The receptors were sampled from an elderly man in good health.

This clonotype was seen a handful of times. The chain is built from TRBV4-3 and TRBJ1-1; D remains ambiguous. The CDR3 runs 13 residues. V lost 0 bases, J lost 5 bases, and 7 bases lay in between. The germline V gene encodes CDR1 LGHNA and CDR2 YSLEER. The CDR3 region has the DNA TGCGCCAGCAGCCAAGATGGTCTAACTGAAGCTTTCTTT. Translated, it gives CASSQDGLTEAFF.

The chain couples TRBV21-1 to TRBJ1-5; TRBD1 reflects the table's D call only, with no check against the DNA. TRBV21-1 counts as a pseudogene. This CDR3 has 18 residues. DNA for the CDR3: TGTGCCAGCAGCGCCACCCTCGACAGCGGGCGTATTGATCAGCCCCAGCATTTT. It translates to CASSATLDSGRIDQPQHF.

J is TRBJ2-7 and V is TRBV7-9, with D perhaps matching TRBD1 (5 bases). The length of the CDR3 is 14 residues. Trimming shortened V by 9 bases and J by 1 base, and 16 bases separated the two germline ends. CDR1 SEHNR and CDR2 FQNEAQ come from the germline V gene (reference sequence). CDR3: CASSTALLSYEQYF. CDR3 sequence (DNA): TGTGCCAGTTCGACAGCACTACTATCCTACGAGCAGTACTTC.

This sequence joins TRBV20-1 and TRBJ2-5; the match to TRBD2 covers 8 bases. CDR1 and CDR2 from the germline V gene are DFQATT and SNEGSKA (reference sequence). The CDR3 contains 16 residues. Losses at the gene ends were 3 bases for V and 3 bases for J; bases not matched to a gene: 12. Here the CDR3 DNA reads TGCAGTGCTAGGTCCTCTTCTTTAGCGGGAAAAGAGACCCAGTACTTC. Encoded protein: CSARSSSLAGKETQYF.

The V call is TRBV7-3, the J call TRBJ2-2; D is tentatively TRBD1 or TRBD2 (7 bases each). The V gene lost 2 bases and the J gene lost 4 bases, with 26 bases spanning the gap. CDR1 SGHTA and CDR2 FQGTGA come from the germline V gene. The CDR3 loop spans 20 amino acids. The CDR3 DNA follows: TGTGCCAGCAGCTTATTAGGTCCCGGGGGGACAGCGCCCCGCACCGGGGAGCTGTTTTTT. This sequence encodes CASSLLGPGGTAPRTGELFF. The full variable domain, completed using reference TRBV7-3 and TRBJ2-2, is GAGVSQTPSNKVTEKGKYVELRCDPISGHTALYWYRQSLGQGPEFLIYFQGTGAADDSGLPNDRFFAVRPEGSVSTLKIQRTERGDSAVYLCASSLLGPGGTAPRTGELFFGEGSRLTVL.

The chain employs TRBV29-1 and TRBJ2-7; TRBD1 agrees at 8 bases. Germline-derived CDR1 and CDR2 are SQVTM and ANQGSEA. The CDR3 covers 16 residues. J was trimmed by 3 bases and V by 0 bases; bases with no gene match: 10. CDR3 DNA: TGCAGCGTTGAAGATGAAACAGGGGGATCGGGCTACGAGCAGTACTTC. Protein sequence: CSVEDETGGSGYEQYF.

This chain links TRBV12-3 or TRBV12-4 with TRBJ2-1, with a possible D match to TRBD2 (5 bases). Trimming took off 4 bases at V and 3 bases at J, with 7 bases between the two ends. The CDR3 totals 13 residues. The CDR3 DNA reads as TGTGCCAGCAGTTCGGCGGGCTACAATGAGCAGTTCTTC. It is translated as CASSSAGYNEQFF.

This chain joins TRBV20-1 and TRBJ2-7; TRBD1 might be the D (5 bases). The CDR3 totals 12 residues. Germline V gene lookup returns CDR1 DFQATT and CDR2 SNEGSKA (reference sequence). Deletions cut 0 bases from V and 6 bases from J, with 9 bases between. The CDR3 nucleotides are TGCAGTGCTAGAGACCAGGGATCCGAGCAGTACTTC. Residues: CSARDQGSEQYF.

This clonotype has just a few counts. This may arise from a read error, as a much more abundant clone is one base away. The rearrangement joins TRBV6-6 to TRBJ2-3, with 9 bases aligning to TRBD2. Germline V lookup: CDR1 MNHNY, CDR2 SVGAGI (reference sequence). The junction had 8 bases not matched to a gene; V was cut back by 5 bases and J by 2 bases. The length of the CDR3 is 16 residues. The CDR3: CASSRRAGGSTDTQYF. In DNA form, the CDR3 reads TGTGCCAGCAGTCGTCGAGCGGGGGGATCCACAGATACGCAGTATTTT.

This clonotype has a count of ten or more. The gene calls are TRBV7-9 and TRBJ2-1; D unclear. Trimming cost V 5 bases and J 3 bases, with 26 bases left between them. This CDR3 has 19 amino acids. Germline V gene lookup returns CDR1 SEHNR and CDR2 FQNEAQ (reference sequence). This chain's CDR3 is CASSPPRSVVAWGYNEQFF. The CDR3, as DNA: TGTGCCAGCAGCCCCCCCCGCAGCGTGGTAGCCTGGGGCTACAATGAGCAGTTCTTC.

This chain links TRBV7-2 with TRBJ1-6; no reliable D call. The length of the CDR3 is 12 residues. CDR1 is SGHTA and CDR2 is FQGNSA in the germline V gene. CDR3 coding DNA: TGTGGGGGAAAGGACGGAAATTCACCCCTCCACTTT. It is translated as CGGKDGNSPLHF.

CDR3 nucleotides: TGCAGCGCAGGGTTTCAGGATAATTCACCCCTCCACTTT. The encoded protein is CSAGFQDNSPLHF. The chain employs TRBV29-1 and TRBJ1-6; D might be TRBD1 (5 bases). The CDR3 is 13 amino acids. Germline V gene lookup returns CDR1 SQVTM and CDR2 ANQGSEA. With 7 bases removed from V and 5 bases from J, the gap between germline ends came to 12 bases.

V is TRBV10-3 and J is TRBJ2-7; possibly TRBD2 for D (5 bases). V lost 10 bases, J lost 2 bases, and 15 bases lay in between. The germline CDR1 and CDR2 sequences are ENHRY and SYGVKD. This CDR3 is built from 13 residues. The CDR3 sequence is CATQVAGTYEQYF. CDR3 coding DNA: TGTGCCACCCAGGTTGCGGGCACCTACGAGCAGTACTTC.

The chain has TRBV7-2 and TRBJ2-4; D gene unclear. With 5 bases removed from V and 1 base from J, the gap between germline ends came to 12 bases. The CDR3 has 15 residues. Germline CDR1 SGHTA, CDR2 FQGNSA. CDR3 DNA: TGTGCCAGCAGCAGAAGGGAAGTCGCCAAAAACATTCAGTACTTC. This sequence encodes CASSRREVAKNIQYF.

This clonotype was picked up many times. V gene TRBV6-5 combines with J gene TRBJ2-7; perhaps TRBD2 as D (7 bases). Between the trimmed V and J ends, which lost 4 bases and 6 bases, there was a span of 22 bases. Per the germline V gene, CDR1 is MNHEY and CDR2 is SVGAGI. CDR3 size: 16 residues. The CDR3 DNA sequence: TGTGCCAGCAGTTCCCCGCGATGGGGGGGGCTCTCCGAGCAGTACTTC. Translated, it gives CASSSPRWGGLSEQYF.

This clonotype appeared a single time. The chain has TRBV29-1 and TRBJ2-5, with D hard to call. From germline, CDR1 is SQVTM and CDR2 ANQGSEA. V was clipped by 1 base and J by 2 bases, with 20 bases between them. The CDR3 loop spans 17 amino acids. CDR3 residues: CSVEVSSRAGRQETQYF. CDR3 coding DNA: TGCAGCGTTGAAGTTTCGTCAAGGGCAGGCAGACAAGAGACCCAGTACTTC.

This clonotype was seen ten or more times. The V gene is TRBV6-5, the J gene TRBJ2-1; D gene ambiguous. V was trimmed by 7 bases and J by 8 bases, leaving 21 bases between them. This CDR3 is 15 amino acids long. Germline V gives CDR1 MNHEY, CDR2 SVGAGI. CDR3 coding DNA: TGTGCCAGCAATATGACGTCCCAATTTAGGGATGAGCAGTTCTTC. Protein: CASNMTSQFRDEQFF.

The rearrangement uses TRBV4-1 and TRBJ1-5, with 7 bases aligning to TRBD1. The CDR3 has 20 amino acids. CDR1 and CDR2 (germline): MGHRA, YSYEKL. The V and J ends lost 3 bases and 3 bases, in that order; junction bases with no gene match: 20. The CDR3 protein is CASSHSGIRGGNAINQPQHF. DNA for the CDR3: TGCGCCAGCAGCCATTCGGGAATCCGAGGGGGCAACGCTATCAATCAGCCCCAGCATTTT.

The rearrangement links TRBV10-3 to TRBJ1-1, with D perhaps matching TRBD1 (6 bases). Germline CDR1 ENHRY, CDR2 SYGVKD. There are 12 residues in the CDR3. The V end lost 4 bases, the J end lost 7 bases, and 10 bases lay between the germline ends. The CDR3 region is CAISGGASEAFF. CDR3 DNA: TGTGCCATCAGTGGGGGGGCGAGTGAAGCTTTCTTT.

This rearrangement joins TRBV29-1 to TRBJ2-5; the D is unclear. Germline V CDR1 and CDR2: SQVTM, ANQGSEA. The CDR3 is made up of 16 amino acids. V lost 0 bases and J 11 bases, leaving 25 bases between the germline ends. The CDR3 loop reads CSVEDMAESSYNEQYF. The CDR3 DNA reads as TGCAGCGTTGAAGATATGGCGGAGAGCTCCTACAATGAGCAGTACTTC.

The chain is built from TRBV5-1 and TRBJ2-1, with D maybe TRBD1 (5 bases). This CDR3 is 12 amino acids long. CDR1 and CDR2 from the germline V gene are SGHRS and YFSETQ. Trimming took off 4 bases at V and 9 bases at J, with 11 bases between the two ends. This CDR3 reads CASSRNGAEQFF. CDR3 bases: TGCGCCAGCAGCCGGAATGGGGCTGAGCAGTTCTTC.

V is TRBV6-1 and J is TRBJ2-6, with D hard to call. The CDR3 loop spans 15 amino acids. Germline CDR1 and CDR2: MNHNS and SASEGT. V was trimmed by 4 bases and J by 0 bases, leaving 7 bases between them. This CDR3 is CASSGASSGANVLTF. Here the CDR3 DNA reads TGTGCCAGCAGTGGGGCCAGCTCTGGGGCCAACGTCCTGACTTTC.

This clonotype was found a few times. V gene TRBV14 combines with J gene TRBJ2-7; D is ambiguous. The V gene's germline CDR1 is SGHDN and CDR2 FVKESK. Between the trimmed V and J ends, which lost 0 bases and 0 bases, there was a span of 9 bases. The CDR3 length is 15 residues. The CDR3: CASSQDGLLSYEQYF. The CDR3 DNA follows: TGTGCCAGCAGCCAAGACGGTCTCCTCTCCTACGAGCAGTACTTC.

In its sample, this clonotype was seen a few times. The chain uses TRBV4-3 and TRBJ2-3; TRBD2 matches at 8 bases. V dropped 4 bases and J dropped 5; count of bases not matched to a gene: 8. Germline CDR1 and CDR2: LGHNA and YSLEER. The CDR3 spans 15 residues. The CDR3 region is CASSPQPGGVDTQYF. The CDR3 nucleotides are TGCGCCAGCAGCCCACAACCCGGGGGGGTAGATACGCAGTATTTT.

This chain links TRBV27 with TRBJ2-4; D gene ambiguous. The V end was cut by 5 bases, the J end by 0 bases, with 11 bases between. The CDR3 loop spans 15 amino acids. Germline CDR1 reads MNHEY; CDR2 reads SMNVEV (reference sequence). The CDR3 region has the DNA TGTGCCAGCAGTCCCTCACAACTAGCCAAAAACATTCAGTACTTC. It encodes CASSPSQLAKNIQYF.

The chain uses TRBV14 and TRBJ2-7; D gene ambiguous. Germline CDR1 reads SGHDN; CDR2 reads FVKESK. V gave up 4 bases and J gave up 10 bases, with 23 bases separating them. The CDR3 loop spans 15 amino acids. CDR3 loop: CASSPEGESLSAQYF. The CDR3 DNA reads TGTGCCAGCAGCCCCGAAGGCGAGAGTCTTTCGGCCCAGTACTTC.